These 10 T cell receptor beta chains share one sample of origin, sequenced in a study of human T cells and chemical hapten exposure (dated by TCRdb to the early 2020s). Library creation used RACE. Sequenced using a NextSeq 500. TCRdb redid the processing of the public reads, applying fastp at Q25 and MiXCR, and retained in-frame beta chains. Each record represents a unique CDR3 protein, reported with the most common genes and DNA among its rows. This sample holds roughly 380,000 distinct CDR3 sequences; more than 4.5% were observed only once. The ten largest clones add up to 2.6% of the sample. The time point label on this specimen signifies: pre-sensitization, week 0. Per the publication, the treatment or condition label means: therapeutic diphenylcyclopropenone sensitization with weekly scalp DPC. The source was whole blood, collected in connection with sensitization to the hapten diphenylcyclopropenone (DPC). The receptor source for this set is a woman aged 45 to 65 with alopecia areata. Some clones in this sample may be carry-over from other donors' samples.

This clonotype was seen at least ten times. The chain is built from TRBV7-7 and TRBJ2-1, with D unclear. CDR1 SSHAT and CDR2 FNYEAQ come from the germline V gene (reference sequence). V was trimmed by 1 base and J by 3 bases, leaving 10 bases between them. This CDR3 has 15 amino acids. The CDR3 nucleotides are TGTGCCAGCAGCTTAGGAGCCGGTGTCTACAATGAGCAGTTCTTC. It yields the protein CASSLGAGVYNEQFF.

This clonotype has ten or more counts. The chain links TRBV12-3 or TRBV12-4 to TRBJ2-1; 9 bases agree with TRBD2. This CDR3 has 15 amino acids. J was trimmed by 5 bases and V by 5 bases; bases with no gene match: 7. CDR3 region: CASSPSSGAHNEQFF. The CDR3 DNA follows: TGTGCCAGCAGTCCCTCTAGCGGGGCCCACAATGAGCAGTTCTTC.

This clonotype was seen a few times. The chain combines TRBV6-2 or TRBV6-3 with TRBJ1-5; D perhaps matches TRBD1 (6 bases). Germline V gene lookup returns CDR1 MNHEY and CDR2 SVGEGT. The CDR3 covers 18 residues. With 6 bases removed from V and 1 base from J, the gap between germline ends came to 22 bases. The CDR3 nucleotides read TGTGCCAGCAGCCCTCTACGGACAGAAAGGTTAAGCAATCAGCCCCAGCATTTT. Translation gives CASSPLRTERLSNQPQHF.

The V call is TRBV6-1, the J call TRBJ2-7; no clear D gene. The V end lost 1 base, the J end lost 0 bases, and 13 bases lay between the germline ends. The germline gives CDR1 MNHNS, CDR2 SASEGT. There are 16 residues in the CDR3. The DNA of the CDR3 is TGTGCCAGCAGTGAAGGTTCCGGGTGGAGCTCCTACGAGCAGTACTTC. Amino acids: CASSEGSGWSSYEQYF.

This chain joins TRBV4-1 and TRBJ2-2; no clear D. Germline CDR1 and CDR2: MGHRA and YSYEKL. With 0 bases removed from V and 3 bases from J, the gap between germline ends came to 11 bases. The CDR3 has 16 amino acids. CDR3 in amino acids: CASSQERPGYTGELFF. The CDR3 DNA is TGCGCCAGCAGCCAAGAGAGACCAGGATACACCGGGGAGCTGTTTTTT.

The chain employs TRBV20-1 and TRBJ1-5; D gene uncertain. Germline V gives CDR1 DFQATT, CDR2 SNEGSKA (reference sequence). CDR3 length: 14 residues. V lost 0 bases to trimming and J lost 4 bases, with 10 bases between them. The CDR3 coding sequence is TGCAGTGCTAGAGATGGCCGAGTGAATCAGCCCCAGCATTTT. Protein: CSARDGRVNQPQHF.

This clonotype was detected many times. The chain combines TRBV4-1 with TRBJ1-1; D may be TRBD1 (5 bases). CDR1 MGHRA and CDR2 YSYEKL come from the germline V gene. The CDR3 has 10 amino acids. The ends were cut back, 7 bases at V and 5 bases at J, with 5 bases in the middle. The CDR3 bases are TGCGCCAGCAAGGGGACTGAAGCTTTCTTT. Amino acids: CASKGTEAFF.

This clonotype appeared a single time. This may stem from a read error, because a much larger clone lies one nucleotide away. V and J are TRBV15 and TRBJ2-2, with D perhaps TRBD1 or TRBD2 (6 bases each). The CDR3 has 15 amino acids. CDR1 and CDR2 from the germline V gene are LNHNV and YYDKDF (reference sequence). The CDR3 sequence is CATKPDSLNTGGLFF. CDR3 nucleotides: TGTGCCACCAAACCGGACAGCCTGAACACCGGGGGGCTGTTTTTT.

In its sample, this clonotype was seen many times. The J gene is TRBJ1-3, the V gene TRBV12-3 or TRBV12-4; D uncertain. The CDR3 spans 14 residues. V lost 8 bases and J lost 0, with 11 bases in between. The CDR3: CASGKYSSGNTIYF. The CDR3 region has the DNA TGTGCCAGCGGCAAGTACTCCTCTGGAAACACCATATATTTT.

This clonotype came up a few times. The CDR3 DNA sequence: TGCGCCAGCAGCTTGGGGGGCGCGAACTACGAGCAGTACTTC. Protein sequence: CASSLGGANYEQYF. The rearrangement uses TRBV5-1 and TRBJ2-7, with D maybe TRBD1 (5 bases). Germline loops: CDR1 SGHRS, CDR2 YFSETQ. The CDR3 contains 14 residues. Trimming pared 0 bases from V and 3 bases from J, leaving 10 bases between. The whole variable domain, remainder taken from reference TRBV5-1 and TRBJ2-7, is KAGVTQTPRYLIKTRGQQVTLSCSPISGHRSVSWYQQTPGQGLQFLFEYFSETQRNKGNFPGRFSGRQFSNSRSEMNVSTLELGDSALYLCASSLGGANYEQYFGPGTRLTVT.